This T cell receptor beta chain came from a study of PD-L1 blockade in urothelial cancer. Study summary: Each participant's history included 0 to 3 prior chemotherapy regimens. Blood was tested 3 weeks (second dose) and 6 weeks into treatment.

Germline loops: CDR1 WNHNN, CDR2 SYGVQD (reference sequence). The CDR3 has 15 amino acids. J was trimmed by 7 bases and V by 2 bases; bases with no gene match: 8. In each PCR, synthetic TCR analog templates were spiked in. Produced via immunoSEQ multiplex PCR; TCRdb's table is partial and in-frame only. The data contain some 75,000 clones, approximately 90% of them singletons. The time point is: peripheral blood 6 weeks after treatment start. The sequences come from PBMCs, collected around atezolizumab (anti-PD-L1) treatment. The clonotype originates from a woman aged 80 or older with urothelial cancer. The chain combines TRBV10-1 with TRBJ2-1; 7 bases are shared with TRBD2. The CDR3 DNA follows: TGCGCCAGCAGTGAGGCGGGGGTAGTATTGAATGAGCAGTTCTTC. It encodes CASSEAGVVLNEQFF.